A single sample is the source of the 2 T cell receptor beta chains below, sequenced in a study of somatic mutations in cytotoxic T cells in rheumatoid arthritis. Profiled with immunoSEQ multiplex PCR; TCRdb holds only in-frame clones, not every one. Here the sample spans over 15,000 clones, about 86% being singletons. The material sequenced was CD8+ T cells sorted from blood. The receptor source for this set is a man aged 40-49 years in good health.

This chain connects TRBV27 to TRBJ2-1; TRBD2 aligns across 8 bases. Per germline, CDR1 MNHEY and CDR2 SMNVEV (reference sequence). With V trimmed by 7 bases and J by 6 bases, 11 bases remained unmatched. This CDR3 has 15 residues. The chain's CDR3 is CASIPSGLGGNEQFF. The DNA for the CDR3 is TGTGCCAGCATTCCATCGGGACTAGGGGGCAATGAGCAGTTCTTC.

The chain has TRBV7-9 and TRBJ2-7, with 7 bases aligning to TRBD2. V shed 3 bases and J 4 bases; nucleotides not matched to a gene: 9. The CDR3 is 15 residues long. Looked up from germline, CDR1 is SEHNR and CDR2 is FQNEAQ (reference sequence). The CDR3 loop is CASSFLGLVGYEQYF. In nucleotides, the CDR3 is TGTGCCAGCAGCTTTCTTGGACTAGTGGGGTACGAGCAGTACTTC.